This T cell receptor beta chain was recorded in a study of Graves' ophthalmopathy and Graves' hyperthyroidism. For the study at large: Stable hyperthyroidism meant no progression to ophthalmopathy within 18 months of follow-up.

This clonotype was observed many times. Antigen unknown. V shed 2 bases and J shed 0 bases, with 12 bases lying between them. The V gene's germline CDR1 is SGDLS and CDR2 YYNGEE. This CDR3 contains 16 residues. As the template, RNA transcripts were used to amplify TCR beta CDR3 regions. In the first round, RT-PCR was carried out with HTBI primers, and a multiplex PCR formed the second round. TCRdb reprocessed the multiplex PCR reads with MiXCR, giving one entry per CDR3 protein. The repertoire holds over a million distinct CDR3 sequences, with 35% to 40% as singletons. Whole-study results and caveats: Blood also harbored most expanded thyroid clonotypes above 0.001 frequency.

The clonotype was recovered from an adult man with Graves' hyperthyroidism. The rearrangement links TRBV9 to TRBJ1-3; D is perhaps TRBD1 (5 bases). What was sequenced was peripheral blood or thyroid tissue (not recorded which). The CDR3, as DNA: TGTGCCAGCAGCGTCTTCGACAGACCCTCTGGAAACACCATATATTTT. Amino acids: CASSVFDRPSGNTIYF.